A selection of T cell receptor beta chains follows, all from one sample in a study of cytomegalovirus exposure and HLA in healthy donors. TCRdb's table, derived via immunoSEQ multiplex PCR, lists solely in-frame clones and lacks some. The sample lists some 120,000 clones; 70% to 85% were seen once. The sequencing input was PBMCs. These TCRs come from a man aged 18 to 30 in good health and CMV-seropositive. Each CDR3 is given with its conserved first and last residue. D genes are given only for firm matches. Size is stated for part of the rows, as once, few or many counts, or as a class when the clone is expanded.

TRBD1 | - | TRBJ2-1 | TRBV6-6 | TGTGCCAGCAGCCAAACAGGGGTCAGTATCCATGAGCAGTTCTTC | CASSQTGVSIHEQFF
- | - | TRBJ2-3 | TRBV20-1 | TGCAGTGCCCCAGGGGTGGATACGCAGTATTTT | CSAPGVDTQYF
- | - | TRBJ2-5 | TRBV6-5 | TGTGCCAGCAGTTACCAGGGCCAAGAGACCCAGTACTTC | CASSYQGQETQYF
TRBD2 | - | TRBJ2-1 | TRBV13 | TGTGCCAGCAGCTCTACCCGACTAGCGGCAAACGACAATGAGCAGTTCTTC | CASSSTRLAANDNEQFF
- | - | TRBJ1-5 | TRBV13 | TGTGCCAGCAGCCCTTTAGGGATCAGGGTTCTGGCTGGGGACAATCAGCCCCAGCATTTT | CASSPLGIRVLAGDNQPQHF
- | - | TRBJ2-7 | TRBV7-6 | TGTGCCAGCAGCTTAGAAGGCCTAGCGTTTTCCTACGGGCAGTACTTC | CASSLEGLAFSYGQYF
TRBD2 | - | TRBJ2-1 | TRBV7-8 | TGTGCCAGCAGCTTATTCGTAGCGGGAGGAGATGAGCAGTTCTTC | CASSLFVAGGDEQFF
- | - | TRBJ1-4 | TRBV4-1 | TGCGCCAGCAGCCTAGCAGATGGGTCTGCAACTAATGAAAAACTGTTTTTT | CASSLADGSATNEKLFF
- | few | TRBJ1-4 | TRBV9 | TGTGCCAGCAGCCCTTGGGGAGGGTCGGTCTCCACTAATGAAAAACTGTTTTTT | CASSPWGGSVSTNEKLFF
- | - | TRBJ1-2 | TRBV5-5 | TGTGCCAGCAGCTTGGGGGTGACCGGGACACCTTATGGCTACACCTTC | CASSLGVTGTPYGYTF
- | - | TRBJ1-1 | TRBV18 | TGTGCCAGCTCACCTCCATCCGGCACTGAAGCTTTCTTT | CASSPPSGTEAFF
TRBD1 | - | TRBJ1-5 | TRBV6-1 | TGTGCCAGTGATACAGGGGACGTACAGCCCCAGCATTTT | CASDTGDVQPQHF
- | - | TRBJ2-5 | TRBV7-6 | TGTGCCAGCAGCCGCCAAGAGACCCAGTACTTC | CASSRQETQYF
- | few | TRBJ1-2 | TRBV29-1 | TGCACCATCGAGCCCAGGGGAGGGAGCTATGGCTACACCTTC | CTIEPRGGSYGYTF
TRBD2 | - | TRBJ2-1 | TRBV6-4 | TGTGCCAGCAGCCCTACTAGCGGCCAATACAATGAGCAGTTCTTC | CASSPTSGQYNEQFF
- | - | TRBJ1-2 | TRBV2 | TGTGCCAGCAGTGAAATGGTGGAGTATGGCTACACCTTC | CASSEMVEYGYTF
- | - | TRBJ2-5 | TRBV6-5 | TGTGCCAGCAGTTACTCGGGAGCGACCCAGTACTTC | CASSYSGATQYF
- | - | TRBJ1-4 | TRBV7-9 | TGTGCCAGCAGCCTTGATGCACGGGGTGCGGGGACTAATGAAAAACTGTTTTTT | CASSLDARGAGTNEKLFF
- | - | TRBJ2-7 | TRBV2 | TGTGCCAGCAGTGGGCGGGGCAGTGGACGCTACGAGCAGTACTTC | CASSGRGSGRYEQYF
- | - | TRBJ2-7 | TRBV27 | TGTGCCAGCAGCCCCAATGGGGCGCGGTACGAGCAGTACTTC | CASSPNGARYEQYF
- | - | TRBJ2-1 | TRBV5-1 | TGCGCCAGCAGCACCACCCTGGGGGCGGGCTCCTACAATGAGCAGTTCTTC | CASSTTLGAGSYNEQFF
- | - | TRBJ1-2 | TRBV7-9 | TGTGCCAGCAGCCCTGGGCTCGTGGGCTACACCTTC | CASSPGLVGYTF
TRBD2 | - | TRBJ2-7 | TRBV10-3 | TGTGCCATCAGTGGGACTAGCGGGGATGCAAGGATCTCCTACGAGCAGTACTTC | CAISGTSGDARISYEQYF
- | - | TRBJ1-2 | TRBV2 | TGTGCCAGCAGTGGGACAGCCCCACCAGAGGACTATGGCTACACCTTC | CASSGTAPPEDYGYTF
- | - | TRBJ1-1 | TRBV7-9 | TGTGCCAGCAGCCCGACAGTGACGAACACTGAAGCTTTCTTT | CASSPTVTNTEAFF
- | - | TRBJ2-1 | TRBV28 | TGTGCCAGTTCTAGCCCCACCTACAATGAGCAGTTCTTC | CASSSPTYNEQFF
TRBD2 | - | TRBJ2-5 | TRBV28 | TGTGCCAGCAGCCCTAGAGCGGGGGGGGGCAGAGAGACCCAGTACTTC | CASSPRAGGGRETQYF
- | - | TRBJ2-6 | TRBV11-3 | TGTGCCAGCAGCTTAGGCGAGAGTTCCGGGGCCAACGTCCTGACTTTC | CASSLGESSGANVLTF
TRBD2 | - | TRBJ2-2 | TRBV5-1 | TGCGCCAGCAGCTCTAGCGGGGGCCCCCGTCGGGAGCTGTTTTTT | CASSSSGGPRRELFF
TRBD1 | once | TRBJ2-7 | TRBV18 | TGTGCCAGCTCACCGTCCGGGACAGCAGCCAACGAGCAGTACTTC | CASSPSGTAANEQYF
TRBD1 | few | TRBJ2-3 | TRBV5-6 | TGTGCCAGCAGCTACGGGACAGGGGGAATCGCAGATACGCAGTATTTT | CASSYGTGGIADTQYF
TRBD1 | - | TRBJ1-4 | TRBV12-5 | TGTGCTAGCGCCAACAGGGGCTCCTGGGATGAAAAACTGTTTTTT | CASANRGSWDEKLFF
TRBD2 | - | TRBJ2-7 | TRBV7-3 | TGTGCCAGCAGCCTCCGACTAGCGGAGCTAGGGGAGCAGTACTTC | CASSLRLAELGEQYF
- | many | TRBJ1-1 | TRBV5-6 | TGTGCCAGCAGCTTGGGACTCATGAACACTGAAGCTTTCTTT | CASSLGLMNTEAFF
- | - | TRBJ2-3 | TRBV5-6 | TGTGCCAGCAGCTACGTGAGGAGCACAGATACGCAGTATTTT | CASSYVRSTDTQYF
- | - | TRBJ2-7 | TRBV27 | TGTGCCAGCAGTTCGGCCGGGACTGGATACGAGCAGTACTTC | CASSSAGTGYEQYF
- | - | TRBJ2-7 | TRBV7-9 | TGTGCCAGCAGCCAGACAGAAACCTACGAGCAGTACTTC | CASSQTETYEQYF
TRBD2 | - | TRBJ2-5 | TRBV19 | TGTGCCAGTAGCCTCCGGACTAGCGGGAAAAGGGAGACCCAGTACTTC | CASSLRTSGKRETQYF
TRBD1 | - | TRBJ1-2 | TRBV5-1 | TGCGCCAGCAGCTGGGACAGCAAATATGGCTACACCTTC | CASSWDSKYGYTF
- | - | TRBJ2-6 | TRBV9 | TGTGCCAGCAGCGCCCAACAGGGAAGCTCTGGGGCCAACGTCCTGACTTTC | CASSAQQGSSGANVLTF
- | - | TRBJ2-5 | TRBV5-6 | TGTGCCAGCAGCTTGGGTACCGAGGAGACCCAGTACTTC | CASSLGTEETQYF
TRBD2 | - | TRBJ2-1 | TRBV18 | TGTGCCAGCTCACCATCAGCGGGAGGGGGGAATGAGCAGTTCTTC | CASSPSAGGGNEQFF
- | once | TRBJ1-2 | TRBV28 | TGTGCCAGCAGTTTATGGAGGTCTTATGGCTACACCTTC | CASSLWRSYGYTF
- | - | TRBJ2-3 | TRBV27 | TGTGCCAGCAGTCCCCCGGATACGCAGTATTTT | CASSPPDTQYF
- | - | TRBJ2-7 | TRBV11-1 | TGTGCCAGCAGCTTAGAGATCGGAGGGAATGGGTACCCATCCGAGCAGTACTTC | CASSLEIGGNGYPSEQYF
TRBD1 | once | TRBJ2-1 | TRBV7-6 | TGTGCCAGCAGCGCGCGACAGGGGCTTTACAATGAGCAGTTCTTC | CASSARQGLYNEQFF
- | - | TRBJ2-4 | TRBV30 | TGTGCCTGGAGTGATGGACAGCTGGACATTCAGTACTTC | CAWSDGQLDIQYF
TRBD2 | - | TRBJ2-7 | TRBV30 | TGTGCCTGGAGTTCGACTAGCGGGAGGTACGAGCAGTACTTC | CAWSSTSGRYEQYF
- | - | TRBJ2-2 | TRBV19 | TGTGCCAGCGCGAGCGAGCGCACCGGGGAGCTGTTTTTT | CASASERTGELFF
- | once | TRBJ1-3 | TRBV19 | TGTGCCAGTTCCGGGTACTCTGGAAACACCATATATTTT | CASSGYSGNTIYF
TRBD2 | - | TRBJ2-2 | TRBV9 | TGTGCCAGCAGCGTAGGGCTAGCGGGGGTTCCCGGGGAGCTGTTTTTT | CASSVGLAGVPGELFF
TRBD1 | few | TRBJ2-3 | TRBV7-9 | TGTGCCAGCAGCCTAGGACAGGGATATAGCGCAGATACGCAGTATTTT | CASSLGQGYSADTQYF
- | - | TRBJ1-5 | TRBV12-5 | TGTGCTAGTAGTTTGGGTTCAGGGTCATGGGGTCAGCCCCAGCATTTT | CASSLGSGSWGQPQHF
- | - | TRBJ2-2 | TRBV29-1 | TGCAGCGTTGATATGGGGGGTACCGGGGAGCTGTTTTTT | CSVDMGGTGELFF
- | few | TRBJ2-1 | TRBV6-6 | TGTGCCAGCAGTTACGGGTCCTACAGTGAGCAGTTCTTC | CASSYGSYSEQFF